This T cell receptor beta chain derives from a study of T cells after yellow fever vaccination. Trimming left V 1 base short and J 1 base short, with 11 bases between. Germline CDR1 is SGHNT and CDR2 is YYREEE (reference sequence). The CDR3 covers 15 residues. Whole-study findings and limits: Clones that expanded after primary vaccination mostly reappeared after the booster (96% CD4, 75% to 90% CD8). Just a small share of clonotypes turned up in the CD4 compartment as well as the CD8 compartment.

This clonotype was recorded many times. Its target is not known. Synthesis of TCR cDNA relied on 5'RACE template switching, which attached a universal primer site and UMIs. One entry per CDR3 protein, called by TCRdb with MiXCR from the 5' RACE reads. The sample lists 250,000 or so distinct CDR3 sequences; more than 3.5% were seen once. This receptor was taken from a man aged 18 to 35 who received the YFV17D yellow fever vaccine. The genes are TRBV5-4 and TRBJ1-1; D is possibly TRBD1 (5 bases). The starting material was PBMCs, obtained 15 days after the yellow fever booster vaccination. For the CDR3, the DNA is TGTGCCAGCAGCTTGTATAAGGGGCCGAACACTGAAGCTTTCTTT. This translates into CASSLYKGPNTEAFF.